These 2 T cell receptor beta chains were sequenced from one sample in a study of cytomegalovirus exposure and HLA in healthy donors. PCR amplification relied on 60 Vbeta primers (plus 13 Jbeta primers). This table comes from immunoSEQ multiplex PCR, and its TCRdb copy is limited to in-frame clones, with some not included. The sample has more than 150,000 clones; more than 60% are singletons. Sample: PBMCs. The receptors derive from a man younger than 35 in good health and CMV-seronegative.

V is TRBV6-6 and J is TRBJ1-4; 8 nucleotides align to TRBD1. Germline V gene sequence: CDR1 MNHNY, CDR2 SVGAGI (reference sequence). This CDR3 region has 15 residues. With V trimmed by 2 bases and J by 12 bases, 11 bases remained unmatched. The CDR3 bases are TGTGCCAGCAGTTACGGACAGGGCCAAGTGGGGGAACTGTTTTTT. This sequence encodes CASSYGQGQVGELFF.

This clone appeared a few times. The chain links TRBV7-9 to TRBJ2-5; the D gene is possibly TRBD2 (5 bases). Looked up from germline, CDR1 is SEHNR and CDR2 is FQNEAQ (reference sequence). Trimming took 5 bases from V and 5 from J, leaving 12 bases between them. The CDR3 extends over 13 amino acids. CDR3 residues: CASSLPRRETQYF. In DNA form, the CDR3 reads TGTGCCAGCAGCCTCCCACGGAGGGAGACCCAGTACTTC.